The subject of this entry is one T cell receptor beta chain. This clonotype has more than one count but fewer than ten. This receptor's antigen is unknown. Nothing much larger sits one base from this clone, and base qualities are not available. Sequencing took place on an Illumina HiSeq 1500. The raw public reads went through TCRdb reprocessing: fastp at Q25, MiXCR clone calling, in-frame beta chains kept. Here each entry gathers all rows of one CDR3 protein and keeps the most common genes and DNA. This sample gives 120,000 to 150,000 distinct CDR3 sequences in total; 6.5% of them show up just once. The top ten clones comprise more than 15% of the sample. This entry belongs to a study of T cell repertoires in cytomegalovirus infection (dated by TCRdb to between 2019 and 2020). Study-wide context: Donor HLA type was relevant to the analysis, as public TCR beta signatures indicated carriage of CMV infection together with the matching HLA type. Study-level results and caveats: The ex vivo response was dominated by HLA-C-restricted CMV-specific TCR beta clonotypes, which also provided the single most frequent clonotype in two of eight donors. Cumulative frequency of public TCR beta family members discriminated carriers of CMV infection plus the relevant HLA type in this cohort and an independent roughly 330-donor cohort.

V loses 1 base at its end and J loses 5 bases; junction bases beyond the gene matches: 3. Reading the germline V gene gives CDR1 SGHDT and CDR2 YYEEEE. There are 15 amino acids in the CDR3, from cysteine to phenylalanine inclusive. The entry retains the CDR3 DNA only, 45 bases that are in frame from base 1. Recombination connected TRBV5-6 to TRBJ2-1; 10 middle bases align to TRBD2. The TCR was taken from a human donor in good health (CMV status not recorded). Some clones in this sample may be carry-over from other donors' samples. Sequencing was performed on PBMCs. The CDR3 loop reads CASSLRLAGDNEQFF. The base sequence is TGTGCCAGCAGCTTGAGGCTAGCGGGGGACAATGAGCAGTTCTTC.